The 12 T cell receptor beta chains below come from one sample, sequenced in a study of long-term antiretroviral therapy in people with HIV. At the survey level, the v3.0 immunoSEQ assay was run. Profiling relied on immunoSEQ multiplex PCR, and the TCRdb table lists in-frame clones only, not all of them. The sample gives around 37,000 clones, approximately 85% of which show up once; 3.5% to 4.5% is in the top ten. The sample was unsorted PBMCs, taken about 3.4 years after starting antiretroviral therapy. All receptors derive from a young man with HIV.

V gene TRBV27 combines with J gene TRBJ1-5, with D possibly being TRBD1 (6 bases). V lost 6 bases to trimming and J lost 7 bases, with 19 bases between them. Germline V gives CDR1 MNHEY, CDR2 SMNVEV (reference sequence). This CDR3 region has 15 residues. CDR3 sequence (DNA): TGTGCCAGCAGGCCACGGGACATACATCAGCAGCCCCAGCATTTT. Protein sequence: CASRPRDIHQQPQHF.

V usage is TRBV29-1 and J usage is TRBJ2-7; D might be TRBD2 (6 bases). Trimming removed 7 bases at V and 0 bases at J, with 13 bases between. The CDR3 runs to 13 residues. Germline CDR1 and CDR2: SQVTM and ANQGSEA. CDR3 sequence: CSARDSSSYEQYF. The CDR3, as DNA: TGCAGCGCCCGGGACTCGAGCTCCTACGAGCAGTACTTC.

The chain is built from TRBV25-1 and TRBJ2-7, with TRBD1 matching 7 bases. The ends lost 1 base at V and 0 bases at J; junction bases unmatched: 3. Germline V gene lookup returns CDR1 MGHDK and CDR2 SYGVNS. This CDR3 contains 15 residues. The CDR3 spells CASSESDRPSYEQYF. The CDR3 DNA reads as TGTGCCAGCAGTGAATCGGACAGGCCCTCCTACGAGCAGTACTTC.

This clone has just one count. V and J are TRBV7-9 and TRBJ1-3; D is unclear. Trimming removed 11 bases from V and 2 bases from J, with 7 bases in between. This CDR3 comprises 11 residues. The germline gives CDR1 SEHNR, CDR2 FQNEAQ (reference sequence). As DNA, the CDR3 is TGTGCCCTCAGAGCTGGAAACACCATATATTTT. This sequence encodes CALRAGNTIYF.

The chain is built from TRBV18 and TRBJ2-3; D possibly corresponds to TRBD2 (5 bases). V gave up 2 bases and J gave up 5 bases, with 11 bases separating them. Germline V gene data show CDR1 as KGHSH and CDR2 as LQKENI. This CDR3 has 14 residues. For the CDR3, the DNA is TGTGCCAGCTCACCAGAGACTAAGATAGATACGCAGTATTTT. This translates into CASSPETKIDTQYF.

The chain recombines TRBV6-1 with TRBJ2-2; D is unresolved. The CDR3 totals 14 residues. With 2 bases removed from V and 3 bases from J, the gap between germline ends came to 7 bases. Per the germline V gene, CDR1 is MNHNS and CDR2 is SASEGT. The CDR3 sequence: CASSERGYTGELFF. The CDR3 DNA reads TGTGCCAGCAGTGAACGCGGTTACACCGGGGAGCTGTTTTTT.

The table lists this clone with a few counts. The V call is TRBV28, the J call TRBJ1-6; maybe TRBD1 (6 bases). V was pared by 5 bases and J by 6 bases, with 14 bases between. The CDR3 spans 15 residues. The germline V gene encodes CDR1 MDHEN and CDR2 SYDVKM. The CDR3 loop reads CASSLPTGINSPLHF. The CDR3 coding sequence is TGTGCCAGCAGTCTTCCCACAGGGATTAATTCACCCCTCCACTTT.

Here the CDR3 reads CASSMVRLAGASSTGELFF. The CDR3 DNA reads as TGTGCCAGTAGTATGGTGCGCCTAGCGGGGGCCTCGAGCACCGGGGAGCTGTTTTTT. The chain uses TRBV19 and TRBJ2-2; 10 nucleotides align to TRBD2. J was trimmed by 4 bases and V by 3 bases; bases with no gene match: 14. Germline CDR1 LNHDA, CDR2 SQIVND (reference sequence). The CDR3 is 19 amino acids.

This clone was seen a single time. The rearrangement joins TRBV9 to TRBJ2-2, with TRBD2 identical over 7 bases. The CDR3 runs 14 residues. J lost 4 bases, V lost 3 bases, and 3 bases had no gene match. CDR1 is SGDLS and CDR2 is YYNGEE in the germline V gene. CDR3 nucleotides: TGTGCCAGCAGCGGGGGAGGGTTCACCGGGGAGCTGTTTTTT. Translating gives CASSGGGFTGELFF.

The V and J genes are TRBV7-9 and TRBJ2-1; TRBD1 agrees at 11 bases. The length of the CDR3 is 15 residues. The germline V gene has CDR1 SEHNR and CDR2 FQNEAQ (reference sequence). V lost 2 bases and J lost 6; bases outside the gene matches: 3. The CDR3 DNA follows: TGTGCCAGCAGCTTATCCGGGACAGGGGGCAATGAGCAGTTCTTC. It codes for CASSLSGTGGNEQFF.

This chain links TRBV11-2 with TRBJ2-1; D could derive from TRBD1 or TRBD2 (5 bases each). The CDR3 is 16 residues long. Germline V lookup: CDR1 SGHAT, CDR2 FQNNGV. V shed 5 bases and J shed 7 bases, with 21 bases lying between them. The DNA of the CDR3 is TGTGCCAGCAGCCCGACCCCCCGGGGCCTTGGGAATGAGCAGTTCTTC. Translated: CASSPTPRGLGNEQFF.

This clone was recorded once. The CDR3 nucleotides read TGTGCCAGCAGCTTGGTGGGTGATGAGCAGTTCTTC. It is translated as CASSLVGDEQFF. V and J are TRBV5-4 and TRBJ2-1; D not resolved. Germline CDR1 and CDR2: SGHNT and YYREEE (reference sequence). The CDR3 loop spans 12 amino acids. Trimming pared 0 bases from V and 8 bases from J, leaving 6 bases between.